This T cell receptor beta chain was identified during a study of monozygotic twins with inflammatory bowel disease. This CDR3 is built from 13 residues. The germline gives CDR1 SEHNR, CDR2 FQNEAQ (reference sequence). Template switching was used to attach UMIs, which incorporated a 6-nucleotide sample barcode. TCRdb reworked the 5' RACE reads into one entry per CDR3 protein, no DNA. The repertoire table contains around 450,000 distinct CDR3 sequences. The chain couples TRBV7-9 to TRBJ2-1; there is no DNA to check the TCRdb D call of TRBD1. The TCR comes from a human donor with ulcerative colitis or Crohn's disease, or a healthy co-twin of an affected twin (not recorded which). Material for sequencing was blood. The CDR3: CASSDDRYNEQFF.